This record covers a single T cell receptor beta chain. This sample was taken from a study of blood T cell repertoires in COVID-19. This table comes from immunoSEQ multiplex PCR, and its TCRdb copy is limited to in-frame clones, with some not included. The sample has under 80,000 clones, 75% to 85% seen once. Material for sequencing was peripheral blood. The source of this sequence is a man older than 75 with acute or convalescent COVID-19.

The DNA for the CDR3 is TGTGCCAGCAGCTTAGTTGCCGGCGGGAGGTCGCCCAATGAGCAGTTCTTC. Protein: CASSLVAGGRSPNEQFF. The V call is TRBV7-2, the J call TRBJ2-1; the match to TRBD2 covers 8 bases. The trim removed 1 base at V and 6 bases at J, leaving 11 bases unmatched. There are 17 residues in the CDR3. Looked up from germline, CDR1 is SGHTA and CDR2 is FQGNSA.